These 25 T cell receptor beta chains originate from one sample sequenced in a study of blood T cell repertoires in COVID-19. Here immunoSEQ multiplex PCR was the method, and the copy in TCRdb shows in-frame clones only, minus some. Of a few hundred thousand clones listed, 86% are singletons. Sequenced input: peripheral blood. These receptors all come from a woman aged 45-60 years with acute or convalescent COVID-19.

The CDR3 DNA reads as TGTGCCACCAGTGATGGGTGGCACGTGGAGACCGGGGAGCTGTTTTTT. This sequence encodes CATSDGWHVETGELFF. V gene TRBV24-1 combines with J gene TRBJ2-2; no clear D. The germline gives CDR1 KGHDR, CDR2 SFDVKD. CDR3 size: 16 residues. With 3 bases removed from V and 5 bases from J, the gap between germline ends came to 15 bases.

This clone appeared once. The genes are TRBV12-3 or TRBV12-4 and TRBJ1-5; 7 nucleotides agree with TRBD1. J gave up 6 bases and V 6 bases, and 2 bases lay outside the gene matches. CDR3 length: 12 residues. CDR3 sequence reads: CASRNRGQPQHF. In DNA, the CDR3 is TGTGCCAGCAGGAACAGGGGTCAGCCCCAGCATTTT.

This clone was found many times. V gene TRBV7-4 combines with J gene TRBJ1-4; no definite D call. V lost 2 bases, J lost 4 bases, and 5 bases lay in between. The germline CDR1 and CDR2 sequences are SGHVT and SQSDAQ. The CDR3 runs to 13 residues. CDR3 bases: TGTGCCAGCAGCTTAAACTTTAATGAAAAACTGTTTTTT. Encoded protein: CASSLNFNEKLFF. Variable domain in full (rest from reference TRBV7-4 and TRBJ1-4): GAGVSQSPRYKVAKRGRDVALRCDSISGHVTLYWYRQTLGQGSEVLTYSQSDAQRDKSGRPSGRFSAERPERSVSTLKIQRTEQGDSAVYLCASSLNFNEKLFFGSGTQLSVL.

The chain uses TRBV9 and TRBJ1-1, with TRBD1 matching over 7 bases. Germline V lookup: CDR1 SGDLS, CDR2 YYNGEE. Trimming took 5 bases from V and 3 from J; bases not matched to a gene: 4. The CDR3 covers 13 residues. In DNA form, the CDR3 reads TGTGCCAGCAGAACAGGGGACCACACTGAAGCTTTCTTT. Translation gives CASRTGDHTEAFF.

This clone was observed once. This sequence joins TRBV9 and TRBJ2-5, with D maybe TRBD1 (6 bases). Germline CDR1 is SGDLS and CDR2 is YYNGEE. Trimming shortened V by 5 bases and J by 9 bases, and 20 bases separated the two germline ends. CDR3 length equals 14 residues. The CDR3 spells CASSHSGNPGAQYF. The DNA for the CDR3 is TGTGCCAGCAGTCACTCCGGGAACCCAGGGGCCCAGTACTTC. Complete variable domain (other parts from reference TRBV9 and TRBJ2-5): DSGVTQTPKHLITATGQRVTLRCSPRSGDLSVYWYQQSLDQGLQFLIQYYNGEERAKGNILERFSAQQFPDLHSELNLSSLELGDSALYFCASSHSGNPGAQYFGPGTRLLVL.

This chain links TRBV7-2 with TRBJ2-1; possibly TRBD1 for D (6 bases). V was pared by 5 bases and J by 0 bases, with 14 bases between. Germline assignment: CDR1 SGHTA and CDR2 FQGNSA. CDR3 size: 16 residues. DNA of the CDR3: TGTGCCAGCAGCCAGGGGCGGGCAAGCTCCTACAATGAGCAGTTCTTC. It codes for CASSQGRASSYNEQFF.

The chain joins TRBV25-1 to TRBJ1-1; no clear D. V was clipped by 2 bases and J by 8 bases, with 6 bases between them. The V gene's germline CDR1 is MGHDK and CDR2 SYGVNS. The CDR3 loop spans 11 amino acids. Here the CDR3 reads CASSEVTEAFF. CDR3 nucleotide sequence: TGTGCCAGCAGTGAAGTAACAGAAGCTTTCTTT.

The chain joins TRBV11-2 to TRBJ2-5, with 12 bases lining up with TRBD2. The trim removed 2 bases at V and 1 base at J, leaving 8 bases unmatched. Germline assignment: CDR1 SGHAT and CDR2 FQNNGV. This CDR3 is 18 amino acids long. The CDR3 loop reads CASSLSVLAGGLQETQYF. Written as DNA, the CDR3 is TGTGCCAGCAGCTTATCTGTACTAGCGGGGGGCCTCCAAGAGACCCAGTACTTC.

The chain links TRBV19 to TRBJ1-1; D gene ambiguous. Germline V gene sequence: CDR1 LNHDA, CDR2 SQIVND (reference sequence). The V end was cut by 4 bases, the J end by 2 bases, with 8 bases between. This CDR3 has 13 amino acids. The chain's CDR3 is CASSRQINTEAFF. CDR3 DNA: TGTGCCAGTAGTAGACAAATTAACACTGAAGCTTTCTTT.

This chain joins TRBV7-9 and TRBJ2-2; no reliable D call. The length of the CDR3 is 14 residues. Germline values: CDR1 SEHNR, CDR2 FQNEAQ (reference sequence). With 1 base removed from V and 7 bases from J, the gap between germline ends came to 10 bases. The CDR3 DNA reads as TGTGCCAGCAGCTTAGTAGCCTCCCGCGGGGAGCTGTTTTTT. Translation: CASSLVASRGELFF. The entire variable domain, with the rest obtained from reference TRBV7-9 and TRBJ2-2, is as follows: DTGVSQNPRHKITKRGQNVTFRCDPISEHNRLYWYRQTLGQGPEFLTYFQNEAQLEKSRLLSDRFSAERPKGSFSTLEIQRTEQGDSAMYLCASSLVASRGELFFGEGSRLTVL.

This chain connects TRBV2 to TRBJ2-5, with 8 nucleotides matching TRBD1. The CDR3 is made up of 15 amino acids. Germline V lookup: CDR1 SNHLY, CDR2 FYNNEI. After removal of 1 base from V and 2 bases from J, the junction contained 3 bases not matched to a gene. CDR3 bases: TGTGCCAGCAGTGAAGGGACAGGGATACAAGAGACCCAGTACTTC. It yields the protein CASSEGTGIQETQYF.

This clone appeared once. The chain joins TRBV29-1 to TRBJ2-5; D perhaps matches TRBD2 (6 bases). Germline-derived CDR1 and CDR2 are SQVTM and ANQGSEA. Trimming took off 7 bases at V and 1 base at J, with 10 bases between the two ends. This CDR3 is built from 12 residues. CDR3 bases: TGCAGCGCCTCCGGGAGCCAAGAGACCCAGTACTTC. Its translation is CSASGSQETQYF.

This rearrangement joins TRBV7-9 to TRBJ2-7, with 8 bases lining up with TRBD2. The CDR3 spans 14 residues. Germline CDR1 reads SEHNR; CDR2 reads FQNEAQ (reference sequence). The junction had 2 bases not matched to a gene; V was cut back by 1 base and J by 3 bases. This CDR3 reads CASSLGTSNYEQYF. The CDR3 DNA sequence: TGTGCCAGCAGCTTAGGGACTAGCAACTACGAGCAGTACTTC.

The chain employs TRBV7-2 and TRBJ1-2, with a possible D match to TRBD1 (6 bases). The CDR3 length is 14 residues. V shed 5 bases and J shed 3 bases, with 13 bases lying between them. Per germline, CDR1 SGHTA and CDR2 FQGNSA. The CDR3 nucleotides read TGTGCCAGCAGCCCAGACAGGCGGGACTATGGCTACACCTTC. As protein: CASSPDRRDYGYTF.

This clone came up once. The rearrangement uses TRBV7-3 and TRBJ2-2; 12 nucleotides align to TRBD1. The CDR3 is 15 amino acids. Per germline, CDR1 SGHTA and CDR2 FQGTGA. Trimming cost V 6 bases and J 5 bases; bases outside gene matches: 4. CDR3 in DNA: TGTGCCAGCAGTCAGGGACAGGGGGCTACCGGGGAGCTGTTTTTT. Residues: CASSQGQGATGELFF.

The V call is TRBV29-1, the J call TRBJ2-5; D perhaps matches TRBD1 (5 bases). Germline V gene lookup returns CDR1 SQVTM and CDR2 ANQGSEA. V lost 8 bases to trimming and J lost 1 base, with 14 bases between them. This CDR3 is built from 13 residues. This CDR3 reads CSIRRQFQETQYF. The CDR3 DNA reads TGCAGCATCCGAAGACAGTTCCAAGAGACCCAGTACTTC.

The CDR3 is CASSASLAGGPIGELFF. The CDR3 region has the DNA TGTGCCAGCAGCGCCTCTTTGGCGGGAGGGCCCATCGGGGAGCTGTTTTTT. The rearrangement joins TRBV9 to TRBJ2-2, with TRBD2 identical over 9 bases. The CDR3 is 17 amino acids. V trimming: 3 bases; J trimming: 7 bases; junction bases outside the gene matches: 13. Germline CDR1 SGDLS, CDR2 YYNGEE.

This clone is a singleton in its sample. The chain couples TRBV7-3 to TRBJ2-5; TRBD1 matches 7 bases. The CDR3 contains 14 residues. V shed 5 bases and J 2 bases; nucleotides not matched to a gene: 5. Germline V CDR1 and CDR2: SGHTA, FQGTGA. This CDR3 reads CASSPGQQQETQYF. In DNA form, the CDR3 reads TGTGCCAGCAGCCCGGGACAGCAGCAAGAGACCCAGTACTTC.

This chain links TRBV14 with TRBJ1-2, with D perhaps matching TRBD1 (5 bases). Germline assignment: CDR1 SGHDN and CDR2 FVKESK. The CDR3 sequence is 13 residues long. V lost 0 bases and J 4 bases, leaving 6 bases between the germline ends. CDR3 bases: TGTGCCAGCAGCCAAGACAGGGCCTATGGCTACACCTTC. Translating it yields CASSQDRAYGYTF.

V and J are TRBV11-3 and TRBJ1-1; 8 bases line up with TRBD1. Germline CDR1 SGHNT, CDR2 YENEEA. V was clipped by 7 bases and J by 3 bases; unmatched bases: 13. The CDR3 totals 16 residues. The CDR3 DNA is TGTGCCAGCAAGAAAAATGACAGGGGATTGGACACTGAAGCTTTCTTT. Amino acids: CASKKNDRGLDTEAFF.

This chain links TRBV7-9 with TRBJ2-5, with TRBD2 as a possible D gene (5 bases). Per germline, CDR1 SEHNR and CDR2 FQNEAQ (reference sequence). V dropped 5 bases and J dropped 0 bases, with 22 bases sitting between them. The CDR3 covers 18 residues. The CDR3 protein is CASSEEVKGDLNQETQYF. The CDR3 coding sequence is TGTGCCAGCAGCGAGGAGGTAAAGGGCGACCTAAACCAAGAGACCCAGTACTTC.

There are a few counts of this clone. This sequence joins TRBV6-5 and TRBJ1-4; D is unresolved. V was shortened by 4 bases and J by 0 bases, with 9 bases between the two germline ends. Germline V gene sequence: CDR1 MNHEY, CDR2 SVGAGI. The CDR3 is made up of 15 amino acids. CDR3 amino acids: CASSSVPATNEKLFF. CDR3 in DNA: TGTGCCAGCAGTTCCGTCCCCGCAACTAATGAAAAACTGTTTTTT.

The V gene is TRBV7-9, the J gene TRBJ2-3, with TRBD2 identical over 9 bases. In germline, CDR1 is SEHNR, CDR2 FQNEAQ (reference sequence). The CDR3 is made up of 15 amino acids. With 1 base clipped from V and 6 bases from J, the junction kept 5 bases outside the gene matches. CDR3 residues: CASSLVLAGTDTQYF. CDR3 DNA sequence: TGTGCCAGCAGCTTAGTTCTAGCGGGAACTGATACGCAGTATTTT.

The V and J genes are TRBV5-1 and TRBJ2-2, with a weak D call TRBD2 (5 bases). Germline loops: CDR1 SGHRS, CDR2 YFSETQ. The CDR3 contains 15 residues. V was cut by 1 base and J by 6 bases, with 13 bases left in between. This CDR3 reads CASSLRGSGSGELFF. As DNA, the CDR3 is TGCGCCAGCAGCTTGCGGGGATCCGGTTCCGGGGAGCTGTTTTTT. The variable domain in full, with the rest retrieved from reference TRBV5-1 and TRBJ2-2, is KAGVTQTPRYLIKTRGQQVTLSCSPISGHRSVSWYQQTPGQGLQFLFEYFSETQRNKGNFPGRFSGRQFSNSRSEMNVSTLELGDSALYLCASSLRGSGSGELFFGEGSRLTVL.

The chain carries TRBV19 and TRBJ1-2; maybe TRBD1 (6 bases). V was shortened by 6 bases and J by 4 bases, with 15 bases between the two germline ends. The germline V gene has CDR1 LNHDA and CDR2 SQIVND (reference sequence). This CDR3 has 14 amino acids. Written as DNA, the CDR3 is TGTGCCAGTAGGGACCTTGACAGGATCTATGGCTACACCTTC. This gives the protein CASRDLDRIYGYTF.